The sequence of this T cell receptor (beta chain) was determined in a study of graft-versus-host responses after intestinal transplantation. Overall study context: All recipients got anti-thymocyte globulin induction, then tacrolimus and steroids for about three years. Study outcomes and limitations: Among circulating GvH clones, peak levels were associated with early post-transplant declines in HvG clones. Graft-donor T cell macrochimerism in patients accompanied high graft-versus-host to host-versus-graft clonal ratios in allografts. GvH clonotypes were identified within recipient marrow, with a subset emerging first in ileum or blood.

Points on this clone: What it binds is not known.

The method was immunoSEQ multiplex PCR; TCRdb's version includes in-frame clones alone and lacks a portion of them. This sample yields 15,000 to 20,000 clones, of which 75% to 85% are seen a single time; 18% belongs to the top ten. Intraepithelial lymphocytes and lamina propria lymphocytes were released through processing of graft tissue. CDR3 length: 14 amino acids. The germline gives CDR1 MNHEY, CDR2 SMNVEV (reference sequence). The trim removed 4 bases at V and 11 bases at J, leaving 11 bases unmatched. Sequencing used ileum tissue, obtained roughly 98 days after intestinal transplant. The gene calls are TRBV27 and TRBJ2-5, with TRBD2 identical over 9 bases. The sequence came from a human patient who received an intestinal transplant, so some T cells may come from the graft donor. The chain's CDR3 is CASSWRREGGEQYF. The CDR3 nucleotides read TGTGCCAGCAGTTGGAGGCGGGAGGGTGGGGAGCAGTACTTC.